The next 24 T cell receptor beta chains were all read from a single sample in a study of response to subunit inactivated influenza vaccine. TCRdb re-called the RT-PCR reads with MiXCR, one entry per CDR3 protein. The sample includes about 190,000 distinct CDR3 sequences, roughly 14% of them seen just once. The source material was CD8+ T cells sorted from PBMCs, sampled about 5 days after vaccination. These receptors were obtained from a man in his fifties or sixties who received an inactivated influenza vaccine.

The table lists this clonotype with a few counts. The chain joins TRBV11-2 to TRBJ1-2; no definite D call. CDR1 and CDR2 from the germline V gene are SGHAT and FQNNGV. This CDR3 is built from 14 residues. V lost 4 bases to trimming and J lost 6 bases, with 15 bases between them. The CDR3 nucleotides read TGTGCCAGCAGCTCCCTCCGGGTCCTTGATGGCTACACCTTC. This translates into CASSSLRVLDGYTF.

V usage is TRBV5-1 and J usage is TRBJ1-1, with D unresolved. V lost 0 bases and J 4 bases, leaving 10 bases between the germline ends. This CDR3 comprises 14 residues. Germline CDR1 and CDR2: SGHRS and YFSETQ. CDR3 in amino acids: CASSLEGLGTEAFF. CDR3 in DNA: TGCGCCAGCAGCTTGGAGGGCCTGGGCACTGAAGCTTTCTTT.

The V gene is TRBV20-1, the J gene TRBJ2-7; TRBD1 agrees at 8 bases. The CDR3 extends over 14 amino acids. Trimming cost V 5 bases and J 0 bases; bases outside gene matches: 6. The germline CDR1 and CDR2 sequences are DFQATT and SNEGSKA (reference sequence). The CDR3 DNA is TGCAGTGCTGAGACAGGGGTCAGCTCCTACGAGCAGTACTTC. This translates into CSAETGVSSYEQYF.

The V gene is TRBV12-3 or TRBV12-4, the J gene TRBJ2-5; D is unresolved. Trimming stripped 3 bases from V and 3 bases from J, with 8 bases between. This CDR3 contains 13 residues. The CDR3: CASSFSLEETQYF. CDR3 sequence (DNA): TGTGCCAGCAGTTTTAGTCTAGAAGAGACCCAGTACTTC.

The CDR3 sequence is CASTPGLYTGELFF. CDR3 DNA sequence: TGTGCCAGCACCCCGGGACTATACACCGGGGAGCTGTTTTTT. This chain links TRBV9 with TRBJ2-2; 7 bases match TRBD2. This CDR3 spans 14 amino acids. The germline gives CDR1 SGDLS, CDR2 YYNGEE. The trim removed 6 bases at V and 3 bases at J, leaving 5 bases unmatched. Full variable domain (remainder filled in from reference TRBV9 and TRBJ2-2): DSGVTQTPKHLITATGQRVTLRCSPRSGDLSVYWYQQSLDQGLQFLIQYYNGEERAKGNILERFSAQQFPDLHSELNLSSLELGDSALYFCASTPGLYTGELFFGEGSRLTVL.

The chain couples TRBV30 to TRBJ2-1; D gene ambiguous. Trimming removed 4 bases from V and 0 bases from J, with 13 bases in between. The CDR3 extends over 15 amino acids. Germline V gives CDR1 GTSNPN, CDR2 SVGIG (reference sequence). In nucleotides, the CDR3 is TGTGCCTGGACCCACGGCGTTAGCTCCTACAATGAGCAGTTCTTC. It is translated as CAWTHGVSSYNEQFF. Supplemented by reference TRBV30 and TRBJ2-1, the full variable domain reads SQTIHQWPATLVQPVGSPLSLECTVEGTSNPNLYWYRQAAGRGLQLLFYSVGIGQISSEVPQNLSASRPQDRQFILSSKKLLLSDSGFYLCAWTHGVSSYNEQFFGPGTRLTVL.

The J gene is TRBJ2-4, the V gene TRBV28, with 10 bases identical to TRBD1. CDR3 size: 17 residues. CDR1 and CDR2 (germline): MDHEN, SYDVKM. V shed 2 bases and J 6 bases; nucleotides not matched to a gene: 10. The CDR3 protein is CASSLEPGQGDVNIQYF. CDR3 DNA sequence: TGTGCCAGCAGTTTAGAACCCGGACAGGGGGATGTAAACATTCAGTACTTC. Full variable domain (outside the CDR3, taken from reference TRBV28 and TRBJ2-4): DVKVTQSSRYLVKRTGEKVFLECVQDMDHENMFWYRQDPGLGLRLIYFSYDVKMKEKGDIPEGYSVSREKKERFSLILESASTNQTSMYLCASSLEPGQGDVNIQYFGAGTRLSVL.

This clonotype appeared a few times. V usage is TRBV10-3 and J usage is TRBJ1-5; the D gene is possibly TRBD1 (5 bases). CDR1 ENHRY and CDR2 SYGVKD come from the germline V gene. V lost 0 bases and J 4 bases, leaving 13 bases between the germline ends. The CDR3 runs to 16 residues. CDR3 sequence: CAISESGGWGNQPQHF. For the CDR3, the DNA is TGTGCCATCAGTGAGTCTGGGGGGTGGGGAAATCAGCCCCAGCATTTT.

The J gene is TRBJ2-7, the V gene TRBV4-2, with 8 bases lining up with TRBD2. Trimming at V came to 3 bases and at J to 4 bases, leaving 5 bases not matched to a gene. The CDR3 length is 14 residues. Germline V gives CDR1 LGHNA, CDR2 YNFKEQ. CDR3: CASSQGGGTYEQYF. The CDR3 DNA reads as TGTGCCAGCAGCCAGGGCGGGGGGACTTACGAGCAGTACTTC.

The chain has TRBV18 and TRBJ1-2; D unresolved. This CDR3 comprises 13 residues. Germline values: CDR1 KGHSH, CDR2 LQKENI. V lost 1 base to trimming and J lost 6 bases, with 9 bases between them. The chain's CDR3 is CASSPLGSNGYTF. The CDR3, as DNA: TGTGCCAGCTCACCACTTGGCAGCAATGGCTACACCTTC.

This clonotype was seen a handful of times. The chain links TRBV5-6 to TRBJ2-3, with D maybe TRBD1 (6 bases). The CDR3 sequence is 13 residues long. The V and J ends lost 2 bases and 6 bases respectively, with 10 bases between them. Germline V gene sequence: CDR1 SGHDT, CDR2 YYEEEE. The CDR3 DNA sequence: TGTGCCAGCAGCTTATTAACAGGGGATACGCAGTATTTT. This sequence encodes CASSLLTGDTQYF.

This clonotype has a handful of counts. The chain combines TRBV28 with TRBJ2-2; D is undetermined. V gave up 1 base and J gave up 5 bases, with 5 bases separating them. The CDR3 covers 13 residues. The germline V gene has CDR1 MDHEN and CDR2 SYDVKM. DNA for the CDR3: TGTGCCAGCAGTTTATTTCTAACCGGGGAGCTGTTTTTT. Amino acid sequence: CASSLFLTGELFF.

This clonotype has just a few counts. The chain uses TRBV7-8 and TRBJ1-6; D is ambiguous. CDR3 size: 16 residues. Germline-derived CDR1 and CDR2 are SGHVS and FQNEAQ. V was trimmed by 4 bases and J by 7 bases, leaving 17 bases between them. CDR3 nucleotides: TGTGCCAGCAGCTCCCGACCCCGTCCGGGGAATTCACCCCTCCACTTT. This translates into CASSSRPRPGNSPLHF. Looking up the rest from reference TRBV7-8 and TRBJ1-6 gives the full variable domain: GAGVSQSPRYKVAKRGQDVALRCDPISGHVSLFWYQQALGQGPEFLTYFQNEAQLDKSGLPSDRFFAERPEGSVSTLKIQRTQQEDSAVYLCASSSRPRPGNSPLHFGNGTRLTVT.

The V gene is TRBV4-3, the J gene TRBJ1-2; D ambiguous. The CDR3 contains 16 residues. Germline V gives CDR1 LGHNA, CDR2 YSLEER. V lost 0 bases to trimming and J lost 3 bases, with 14 bases between them. Written as DNA, the CDR3 is TGCGCCAGCAGCCAAGACTGGGCACCTAATTACTATGGCTACACCTTC. Translated: CASSQDWAPNYYGYTF.

CDR3 loop: CASSPGTSGGLYNEQFF. CDR3 sequence (DNA): TGTGCCAGCAGCCCTGGGACTAGCGGGGGGCTCTACAATGAGCAGTTCTTC. The rearrangement uses TRBV13 and TRBJ2-1; 15 nucleotides line up with TRBD2. This CDR3 has 17 amino acids. From germline, CDR1 is PRHDT and CDR2 FYEKMQ (reference sequence). J was trimmed by 3 bases and V by 5 bases; bases with no gene match: 5.

This rearrangement joins TRBV13 to TRBJ2-2; D not resolved. Per germline, CDR1 PRHDT and CDR2 FYEKMQ (reference sequence). V shed 4 bases and J shed 6 bases, with 6 bases lying between them. The CDR3 contains 12 residues. CDR3 coding DNA: TGTGCCAGCAGCTCCCGTCCCGGGGAGCTGTTTTTT. It translates to CASSSRPGELFF.

V and J are TRBV6-1 and TRBJ2-7, with 11 bases matching TRBD2. The trim removed 6 bases at V and 3 bases at J, leaving 10 bases unmatched. The CDR3 contains 16 residues. Looked up from germline, CDR1 is MNHNS and CDR2 is SASEGT. CDR3 sequence reads: CASSVRLAGPLYEQYF. The CDR3 DNA sequence: TGTGCCAGCAGCGTTCGACTAGCGGGACCGCTCTACGAGCAGTACTTC.

The rearrangement links TRBV24-1 to TRBJ1-1; the D is unclear. Germline CDR1 is KGHDR and CDR2 is SFDVKD. This CDR3 is 13 amino acids long. The V end was cut by 2 bases, the J end by 1 base, with 4 bases between. The DNA of the CDR3 is TGTGCCACCAGTGATTGGGGGAACACTGAAGCTTTCTTT. Translation: CATSDWGNTEAFF.

CDR3 DNA sequence: TGTGCCAGCAGTTTAGTACAGAAAAACATTCAGTACTTC. Encoded protein: CASSLVQKNIQYF. This chain uses TRBV28 with TRBJ2-4, with D hard to call. CDR3 length: 13 residues. Germline-derived CDR1 and CDR2 are MDHEN and SYDVKM. Trimming removed 2 bases at V and 4 bases at J, with 6 bases between. Combining the CDR3 with reference TRBV28 and TRBJ2-4 gives the whole variable domain DVKVTQSSRYLVKRTGEKVFLECVQDMDHENMFWYRQDPGLGLRLIYFSYDVKMKEKGDIPEGYSVSREKKERFSLILESASTNQTSMYLCASSLVQKNIQYFGAGTRLSVL.

The chain has TRBV20-1 and TRBJ2-7; 10 bases match TRBD1. CDR1 is DFQATT, CDR2 SNEGSKA, per germline (reference sequence). Trimming took 0 bases from V and 5 from J; bases not matched to a gene: 10. This CDR3 has 16 amino acids. DNA of the CDR3: TGCAGTGCTAGAGAGCCGGGACAGGGGATTCTGGACGAGCAGTACTTC. It is translated as CSAREPGQGILDEQYF.

The chain recombines TRBV7-2 with TRBJ1-1; D is uncertain. CDR1 and CDR2 (germline): SGHTA, FQGNSA. The CDR3 is 13 residues long. The V and J ends lost 2 bases and 3 bases respectively, with 7 bases between them. The CDR3 loop is CASSLPPDTEAFF. The CDR3 region has the DNA TGTGCCAGCAGCTTACCCCCGGACACTGAAGCTTTCTTT.

This clonotype was picked up a small number of times. The genes are TRBV12-3 or TRBV12-4 and TRBJ1-3; D not resolved. V dropped 4 bases and J dropped 4 bases, with 2 bases sitting between them. The CDR3 totals 11 residues. The CDR3, as DNA: TGTGCCAGCAGTTGGGGAAACACCATATATTTT. Encoded protein: CASSWGNTIYF.

The chain employs TRBV7-9 and TRBJ1-4; no reliable D call. CDR3 length: 14 residues. Germline-derived CDR1 and CDR2 are SEHNR and FQNEAQ (reference sequence). V was shortened by 7 bases and J by 7 bases, with 16 bases between the two germline ends. CDR3 loop: CASTRSRTPEKLFF. CDR3 DNA sequence: TGTGCCAGCACTAGGAGCAGGACCCCTGAAAAACTGTTTTTT.

Only a few counts were recorded for this clonotype. The genes are TRBV4-2 and TRBJ2-7, with D possibly matching TRBD2 (5 bases). The CDR3 consists of 13 residues. Trimming took 0 bases from V and 4 from J, leaving 7 bases between them. The germline V gene encodes CDR1 LGHNA and CDR2 YNFKEQ. For the CDR3, the DNA is TGTGCCAGCAGCCAAGATCGGAGGTACGAGCAGTACTTC. Its translation: CASSQDRRYEQYF.